This passage covers 20 T cell receptor beta chains from one sample sequenced in a study of T-cell reconstitution after alpha-beta-depleted transplantation in children. Preparation of the TCRbeta library used unique molecular identifiers. Using its own MiXCR run on the PCR reads, TCRdb lists one record per CDR3 protein. The sample holds hundreds of thousands of distinct CDR3 sequences, roughly 15% seen once. The sample in question was PBMCs from the stem cell graft donor, obtained from the stem cell graft. The receptors stem from a human donor who donated a stem cell graft to a child with acute myeloid leukemia.

In this sample, this clonotype turned up many times. The chain has TRBV6-1 and TRBJ1-2; D gene ambiguous. This CDR3 contains 13 residues. V was trimmed by 5 bases and J by 2 bases, leaving 9 bases between them. Per germline, CDR1 MNHNS and CDR2 SASEGT. This CDR3 reads CASSQHTNYGYTF. For the CDR3, the DNA is TGTGCCAGCAGTCAACACACGAACTATGGCTACACCTTC.

The gene calls are TRBV4-2 and TRBJ2-3; D assignment may be TRBD1 or TRBD2 (5 bases each). The CDR3 totals 14 residues. Germline CDR1 LGHNA, CDR2 YNFKEQ. The V end was cut by 1 base, the J end by 6 bases, with 11 bases between. In nucleotides, the CDR3 is TGTGCCAGCAGCCAAGGAGGGGCCGCGGATACGCAGTATTTT. Protein: CASSQGGAADTQYF.

This clonotype appeared many times. This chain uses TRBV15 with TRBJ2-5; D might be TRBD1 (6 bases). Trimming took off 5 bases at V and 6 bases at J, with 13 bases between the two ends. The CDR3 is made up of 13 amino acids. Germline V gene data show CDR1 as LNHNV and CDR2 as YYDKDF (reference sequence). The CDR3: CATSSRTEQTQYF. As DNA, the CDR3 is TGTGCCACCAGCTCACGGACAGAGCAGACCCAGTACTTC.

This clonotype has more than one count but fewer than ten. The chain couples TRBV11-1 to TRBJ1-3; D remains ambiguous. This CDR3 has 18 amino acids. The ends were cut back, 4 bases at V and 0 bases at J, with 19 bases in the middle. Germline loops: CDR1 SGHAT, CDR2 FQDESV (reference sequence). The CDR3 here is CASSSHLYDRRSGNTIYF. DNA for the CDR3: TGTGCCAGCAGCTCCCACCTTTATGACCGACGCTCTGGAAACACCATATATTTT. The full variable domain, rest sourced from reference TRBV11-1 and TRBJ1-3, is EAEVAQSPRYKITEKSQAVAFWCDPISGHATLYWYRQILGQGPELLVQFQDESVVDDSQLPKDRFSAERLKGVDSTLKIQPAELGDSAMYLCASSSHLYDRRSGNTIYFGEGSWLTVV.

The CDR3 bases are TGTGCCAGCAGCCCAGACTTCTATCGGGACAAGCACACCTACAATGAGCAGTTCTTC. This translates into CASSPDFYRDKHTYNEQFF. The chain carries TRBV11-1 and TRBJ2-1, with D perhaps TRBD1 (6 bases). Germline-derived CDR1 and CDR2 are SGHAT and FQDESV (reference sequence). The length of the CDR3 is 19 residues. The ends were cut back, 5 bases at V and 2 bases at J, with 25 bases in the middle.

There are a few counts of this clonotype. The chain recombines TRBV7-2 with TRBJ1-6; unclear D gene. Trimming took off 2 bases at V and 9 bases at J, with 5 bases between the two ends. This CDR3 has 12 amino acids. Germline V gene lookup returns CDR1 SGHTA and CDR2 FQGNSA. The CDR3 loop is CASSLLLSPLHF. The DNA for the CDR3 is TGTGCCAGCAGCTTACTCCTTTCACCCCTCCACTTT.

This clonotype was seen many times. The chain carries TRBV29-1 and TRBJ1-3; a weak D match, TRBD1 (6 bases). This CDR3 contains 13 residues. V was clipped by 7 bases and J by 4 bases, with 14 bases between them. CDR1 is SQVTM, CDR2 ANQGSEA, per germline. DNA of the CDR3: TGCAGCGCCCTCCGGGACACCGGAAACACCATATATTTT. Amino acid sequence: CSALRDTGNTIYF.

CDR3 nucleotide sequence: TGCGCCAGCAGCTTCACTAGCCGGGACTTGAAAGAGACCCAGTACTTC. Amino acid sequence: CASSFTSRDLKETQYF. This chain links TRBV5-1 with TRBJ2-5; the D gene is possibly TRBD2 (6 bases). V was pared by 2 bases and J by 3 bases, with 17 bases between. The CDR3 length is 16 residues. Germline CDR1 and CDR2: SGHRS and YFSETQ.

This chain joins TRBV7-9 and TRBJ2-5; D remains unclear. Germline V lookup: CDR1 SEHNR, CDR2 FQNEAQ (reference sequence). The V and J ends lost 6 bases and 5 bases respectively, with 10 bases between them. The CDR3 spans 12 residues. The DNA for the CDR3 is TGTGCCAGCAGGCCGCTCCGGGAGACCCAGTACTTC. This codes for CASRPLRETQYF.

As to this clonotype: No DNA is shown, since the ends of the CDR3 on it are uncertain; the CDR3 is the one TCRdb lists. This chain links TRBV20-1 with TRBJ1-2; TRBD1 is the table's D call and was not checked against the DNA. Germline values: CDR1 DFQATT, CDR2 SNEGSKA (reference sequence). The CDR3 adds up to 13 amino acids, both ends counted. The CDR3 region is CSAGTPANYGCTF.

This clonotype was detected only a few times. CDR3 residues: CSALPPRGGFEYGYTF. The CDR3, as DNA: TGCAGTGCTCTGCCACCACGAGGGGGATTCGAATATGGCTACACCTTC. This chain uses TRBV20-1 with TRBJ1-2; D may be TRBD1 (6 bases). The V end was cut by 5 bases, the J end by 5 bases, with 24 bases between. This CDR3 spans 16 amino acids. Germline V lookup: CDR1 DFQATT, CDR2 SNEGSKA (reference sequence).

This chain links TRBV7-2 with TRBJ1-6, with a weak D call TRBD1 (6 bases). V lost 5 bases, J lost 6 bases, and 17 bases lay in between. Germline V lookup: CDR1 SGHTA, CDR2 FQGNSA. The CDR3 is 16 residues long. CDR3 sequence reads: CASSPRGRGANSPLHF. The CDR3 nucleotides are TGTGCCAGCAGCCCCAGGGGTAGGGGGGCTAATTCACCCCTCCACTTT.

This clonotype was counted a few times. This chain links TRBV7-9 with TRBJ1-2; 7 bases fit TRBD1. This CDR3 is built from 17 residues. Germline-derived CDR1 and CDR2 are SEHNR and FQNEAQ (reference sequence). J gave up 2 bases and V 6 bases, and 15 bases lay outside the gene matches. This CDR3 is CASSRRPVRQGNYGYTF. The DNA of the CDR3 is TGTGCCAGCAGTCGAAGACCCGTGAGACAGGGCAACTATGGCTACACCTTC.

There are many counts of this clonotype. The CDR3, as DNA: TGCAGTGAGGCTTCAGGGCACATTCAGTACTTC. It specifies CSEASGHIQYF. The J gene is TRBJ2-4, the V gene TRBV20-1; D is possibly TRBD1 (5 bases). Between the trimmed V and J ends, which lost 7 bases and 8 bases, there was a span of 12 bases. The V gene's germline CDR1 is DFQATT and CDR2 SNEGSKA (reference sequence). This CDR3 has 11 residues.

This clonotype was counted at least ten times. V and J are TRBV20-1 and TRBJ1-1, with a tentative D call TRBD1 (5 bases). V was trimmed by 3 bases and J by 1 base, leaving 15 bases between them. CDR1 is DFQATT, CDR2 SNEGSKA, per germline (reference sequence). The CDR3 runs to 15 residues. The CDR3 protein is CSARSTGGRNTEAFF. The CDR3 nucleotides are TGCAGTGCTAGGTCCACAGGAGGGCGGAACACTGAAGCTTTCTTT.

This chain links TRBV11-1 with TRBJ1-5; D may be TRBD1 (5 bases). The CDR3 totals 14 residues. The V gene's germline CDR1 is SGHAT and CDR2 FQDESV (reference sequence). The V end lost 4 bases, the J end lost 3 bases, and 10 bases lay between the germline ends. The CDR3 nucleotides read TGTGCCAGCAGCTCCGGGGACCACAATCAGCCCCAGCATTTT. This translates into CASSSGDHNQPQHF.

This clonotype showed up just a few times. The rearrangement links TRBV7-9 to TRBJ2-1, with 9 bases aligning to TRBD2. The V gene's germline CDR1 is SEHNR and CDR2 FQNEAQ (reference sequence). This CDR3 is built from 16 residues. The V and J ends lost 4 bases and 1 base, in that order; junction bases with no gene match: 5. In DNA, the CDR3 is TGTGCCAGCAGCTCGGTCCTAGCGGGGTCCTACAATGAGCAGTTCTTC. Translated, it gives CASSSVLAGSYNEQFF.

This chain uses TRBV7-2 with TRBJ2-3, with 9 bases matching TRBD2. The length of the CDR3 is 15 residues. Germline V gene sequence: CDR1 SGHTA, CDR2 FQGNSA. Unmatched junction bases numbered 7, after V lost 4 bases and J lost 5 bases. The CDR3 loop reads CASSWRGGLGDTQYF. The CDR3 DNA is TGTGCCAGCAGCTGGCGGGGGGGCCTCGGAGATACGCAGTATTTT.

The V and J genes are TRBV7-2 and TRBJ1-4; weak D call: TRBD1 (5 bases). Germline CDR1 SGHTA, CDR2 FQGNSA. Trimming left V 3 bases short and J 1 base short, with 9 bases between. The CDR3 totals 15 residues. The chain's CDR3 is CASSFNGGTNEKLFF. In nucleotides, the CDR3 is TGTGCCAGCAGCTTCAACGGGGGAACTAATGAAAAACTGTTTTTT.

The sample holds many counts of this clonotype. The chain joins TRBV29-1 to TRBJ2-7, with TRBD1 matching 10 bases. After removal of 4 bases from V and 3 bases from J, the junction contained 3 bases not matched to a gene. Germline values: CDR1 SQVTM, CDR2 ANQGSEA. The CDR3 sequence is 13 residues long. The CDR3 sequence is CSVAGTGDYEQYF. In nucleotides, the CDR3 is TGCAGCGTTGCTGGGACAGGGGACTACGAGCAGTACTTC.